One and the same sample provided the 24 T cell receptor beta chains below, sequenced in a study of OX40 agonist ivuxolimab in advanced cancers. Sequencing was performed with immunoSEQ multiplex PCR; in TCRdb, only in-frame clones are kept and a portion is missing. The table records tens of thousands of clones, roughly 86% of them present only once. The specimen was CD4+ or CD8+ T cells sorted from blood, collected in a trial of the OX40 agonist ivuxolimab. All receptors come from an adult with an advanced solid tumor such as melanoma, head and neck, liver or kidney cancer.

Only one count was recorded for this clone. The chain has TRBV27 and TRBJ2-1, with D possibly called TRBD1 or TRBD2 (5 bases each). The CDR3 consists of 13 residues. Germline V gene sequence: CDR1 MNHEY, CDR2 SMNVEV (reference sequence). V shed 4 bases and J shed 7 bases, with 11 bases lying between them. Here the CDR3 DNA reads TGTGCCAGCAGTTGGGCAGAGGGGAATGAGCAGTTCTTC. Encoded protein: CASSWAEGNEQFF.

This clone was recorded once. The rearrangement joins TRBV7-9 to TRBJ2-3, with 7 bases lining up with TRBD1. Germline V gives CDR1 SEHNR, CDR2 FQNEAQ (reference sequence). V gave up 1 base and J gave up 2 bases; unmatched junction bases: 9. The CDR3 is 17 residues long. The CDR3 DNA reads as TGTGCCAGCAGCTTAGGAGGGGGCACACAGTACACAGATACGCAGTATTTT. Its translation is CASSLGGGTQYTDTQYF. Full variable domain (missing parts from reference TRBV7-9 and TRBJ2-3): DTGVSQNPRHKITKRGQNVTFRCDPISEHNRLYWYRQTLGQGPEFLTYFQNEAQLEKSRLLSDRFSAERPKGSFSTLEIQRTEQGDSAMYLCASSLGGGTQYTDTQYFGPGTRLTVL.

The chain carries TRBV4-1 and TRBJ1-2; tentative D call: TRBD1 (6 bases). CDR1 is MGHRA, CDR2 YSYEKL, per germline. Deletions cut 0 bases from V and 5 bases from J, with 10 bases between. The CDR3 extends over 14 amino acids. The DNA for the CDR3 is TGCGCCAGCAGCCAAGAAACAGGGCTGTATGGCTACACCTTC. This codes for CASSQETGLYGYTF.

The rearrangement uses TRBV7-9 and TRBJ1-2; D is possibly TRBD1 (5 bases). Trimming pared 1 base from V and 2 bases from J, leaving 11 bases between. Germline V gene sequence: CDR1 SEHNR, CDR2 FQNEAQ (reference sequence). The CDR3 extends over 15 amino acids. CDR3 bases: TGTGCCAGCAGCTTAGAGCGACAGCTCAACTATGGCTACACCTTC. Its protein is CASSLERQLNYGYTF.

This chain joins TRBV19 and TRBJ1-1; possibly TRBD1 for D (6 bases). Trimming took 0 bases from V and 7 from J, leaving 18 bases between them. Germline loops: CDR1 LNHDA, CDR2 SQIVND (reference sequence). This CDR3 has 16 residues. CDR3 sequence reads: CASSIDEGRDTREAFF. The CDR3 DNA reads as TGTGCCAGTAGTATAGATGAGGGCAGGGACACCCGTGAAGCTTTCTTT.

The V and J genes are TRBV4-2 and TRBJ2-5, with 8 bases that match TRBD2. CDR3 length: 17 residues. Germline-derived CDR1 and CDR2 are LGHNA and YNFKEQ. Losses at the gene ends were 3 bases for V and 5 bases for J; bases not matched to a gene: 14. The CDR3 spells CASSHPSTGGPGETQYF. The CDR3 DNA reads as TGTGCCAGCAGCCACCCTTCCACGGGGGGGCCAGGCGAGACCCAGTACTTC.

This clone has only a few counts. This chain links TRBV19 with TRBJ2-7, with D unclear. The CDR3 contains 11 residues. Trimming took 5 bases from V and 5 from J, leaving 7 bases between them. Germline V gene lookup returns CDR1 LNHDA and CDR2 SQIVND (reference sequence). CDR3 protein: CASSAQNEQYF. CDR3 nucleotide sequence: TGTGCCAGTAGTGCCCAAAACGAGCAGTACTTC.

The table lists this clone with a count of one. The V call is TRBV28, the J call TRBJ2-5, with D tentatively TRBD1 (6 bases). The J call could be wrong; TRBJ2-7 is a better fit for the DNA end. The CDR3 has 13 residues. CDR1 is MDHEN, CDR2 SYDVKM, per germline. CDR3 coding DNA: TGTGCCATCAGCCGACAGGTCACCTACGAGCAGTACTTC. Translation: CAISRQVTYEQYF.

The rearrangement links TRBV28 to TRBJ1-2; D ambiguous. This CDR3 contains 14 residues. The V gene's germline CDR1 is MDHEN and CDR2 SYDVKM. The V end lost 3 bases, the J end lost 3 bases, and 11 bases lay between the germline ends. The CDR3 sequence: CASSFLREDYGYTF. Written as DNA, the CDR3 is TGTGCCAGCAGTTTTCTGCGGGAGGACTATGGCTACACCTTC.

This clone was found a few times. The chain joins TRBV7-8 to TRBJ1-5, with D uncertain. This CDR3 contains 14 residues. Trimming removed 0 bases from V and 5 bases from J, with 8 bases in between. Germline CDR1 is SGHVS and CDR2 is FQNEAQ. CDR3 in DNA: TGTGCCAGCAGCTTAGCAAGTCGGGATCAGCCCCAGCATTTT. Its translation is CASSLASRDQPQHF.

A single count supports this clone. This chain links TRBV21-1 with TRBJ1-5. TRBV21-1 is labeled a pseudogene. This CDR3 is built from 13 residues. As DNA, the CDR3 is TGTGCCCCCAACTTCTCTAGCAATCAGCCCCAGCATTTT. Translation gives CAPNFSSNQPQHF.

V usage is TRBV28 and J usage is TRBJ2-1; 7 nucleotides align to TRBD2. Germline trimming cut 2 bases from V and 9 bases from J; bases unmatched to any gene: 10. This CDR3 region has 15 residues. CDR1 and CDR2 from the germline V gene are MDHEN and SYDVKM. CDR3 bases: TGTGCCAGCAGTTTACTCGCGGGAGAATTATCTGAGCAGTTCTTC. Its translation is CASSLLAGELSEQFF. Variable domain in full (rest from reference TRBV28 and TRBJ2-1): DVKVTQSSRYLVKRTGEKVFLECVQDMDHENMFWYRQDPGLGLRLIYFSYDVKMKEKGDIPEGYSVSREKKERFSLILESASTNQTSMYLCASSLLAGELSEQFFGPGTRLTVL.

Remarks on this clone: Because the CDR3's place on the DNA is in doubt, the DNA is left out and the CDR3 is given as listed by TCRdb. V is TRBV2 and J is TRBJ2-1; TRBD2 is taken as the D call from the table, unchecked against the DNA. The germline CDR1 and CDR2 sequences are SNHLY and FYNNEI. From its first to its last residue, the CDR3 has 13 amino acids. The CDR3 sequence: CASFGPGYNEQFF.

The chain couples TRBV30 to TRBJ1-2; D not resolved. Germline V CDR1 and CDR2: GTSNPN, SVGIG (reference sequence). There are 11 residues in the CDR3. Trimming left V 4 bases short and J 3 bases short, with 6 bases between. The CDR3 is CAWTEDYGYTF. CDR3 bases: TGTGCCTGGACTGAGGACTATGGCTACACCTTC.

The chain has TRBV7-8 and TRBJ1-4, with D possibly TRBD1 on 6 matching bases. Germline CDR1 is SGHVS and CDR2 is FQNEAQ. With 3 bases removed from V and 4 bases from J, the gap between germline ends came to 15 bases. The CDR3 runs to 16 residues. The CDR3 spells CASSLKGEAVNEKLFF. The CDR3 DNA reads TGTGCCAGCAGCTTGAAGGGGGAGGCCGTTAATGAAAAACTGTTTTTT. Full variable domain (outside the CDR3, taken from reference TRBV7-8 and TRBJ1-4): GAGVSQSPRYKVAKRGQDVALRCDPISGHVSLFWYQQALGQGPEFLTYFQNEAQLDKSGLPSDRFFAERPEGSVSTLKIQRTQQEDSAVYLCASSLKGEAVNEKLFFGSGTQLSVL.

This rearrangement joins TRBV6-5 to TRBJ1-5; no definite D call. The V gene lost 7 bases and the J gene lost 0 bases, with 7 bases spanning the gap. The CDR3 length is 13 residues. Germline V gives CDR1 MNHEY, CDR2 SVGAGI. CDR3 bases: TGTGCCAGCAAGAGTAATAGCAATCAGCCCCAGCATTTT. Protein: CASKSNSNQPQHF.

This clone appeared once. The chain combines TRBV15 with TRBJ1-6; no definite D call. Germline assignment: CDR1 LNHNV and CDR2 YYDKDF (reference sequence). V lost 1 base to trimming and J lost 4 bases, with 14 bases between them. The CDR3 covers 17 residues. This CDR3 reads CATSRVRSPPYNSPLHF. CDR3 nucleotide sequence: TGTGCCACCAGCAGAGTACGGAGTCCACCTTATAATTCACCCCTCCACTTT.

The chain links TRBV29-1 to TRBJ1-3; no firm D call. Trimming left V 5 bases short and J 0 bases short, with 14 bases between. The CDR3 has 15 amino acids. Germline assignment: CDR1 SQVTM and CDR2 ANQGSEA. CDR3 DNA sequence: TGCAGCGTTAGCACAGCGGGATTCTCTGGAAACACCATATATTTT. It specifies CSVSTAGFSGNTIYF.

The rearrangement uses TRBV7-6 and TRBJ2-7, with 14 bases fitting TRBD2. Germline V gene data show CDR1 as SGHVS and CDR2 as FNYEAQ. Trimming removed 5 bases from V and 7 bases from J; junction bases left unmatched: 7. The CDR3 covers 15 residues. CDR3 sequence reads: CASSPRTSGGREQYF. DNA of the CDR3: TGTGCCAGCAGCCCAAGGACTAGCGGGGGGCGAGAGCAGTACTTC.

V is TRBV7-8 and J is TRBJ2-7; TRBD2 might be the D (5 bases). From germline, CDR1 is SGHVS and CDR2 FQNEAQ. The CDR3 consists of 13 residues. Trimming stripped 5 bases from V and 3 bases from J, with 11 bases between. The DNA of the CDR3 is TGTGCCAGCAGCGTGGACTGGATCTACGAGCAGTACTTC. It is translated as CASSVDWIYEQYF. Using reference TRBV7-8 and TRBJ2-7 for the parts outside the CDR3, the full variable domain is GAGVSQSPRYKVAKRGQDVALRCDPISGHVSLFWYQQALGQGPEFLTYFQNEAQLDKSGLPSDRFFAERPEGSVSTLKIQRTQQEDSAVYLCASSVDWIYEQYFGPGTRLTVT.

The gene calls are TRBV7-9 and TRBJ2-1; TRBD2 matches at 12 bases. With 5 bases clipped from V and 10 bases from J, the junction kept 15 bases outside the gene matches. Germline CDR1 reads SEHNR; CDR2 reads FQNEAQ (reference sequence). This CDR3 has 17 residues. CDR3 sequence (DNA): TGTGCCAGCAGCCCCATCGGACTAGCGGGGTACTCGAGAGAGCAGTTCTTC. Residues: CASSPIGLAGYSREQFF.

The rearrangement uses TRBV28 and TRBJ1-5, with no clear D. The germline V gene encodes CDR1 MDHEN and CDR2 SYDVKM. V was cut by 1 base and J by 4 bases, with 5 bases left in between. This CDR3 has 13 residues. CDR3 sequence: CASSLLTNQPQHF. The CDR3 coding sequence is TGTGCCAGCAGTTTATTGACGAATCAGCCCCAGCATTTT. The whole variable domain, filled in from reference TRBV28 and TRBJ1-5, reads DVKVTQSSRYLVKRTGEKVFLECVQDMDHENMFWYRQDPGLGLRLIYFSYDVKMKEKGDIPEGYSVSREKKERFSLILESASTNQTSMYLCASSLLTNQPQHFGDGTRLSIL.

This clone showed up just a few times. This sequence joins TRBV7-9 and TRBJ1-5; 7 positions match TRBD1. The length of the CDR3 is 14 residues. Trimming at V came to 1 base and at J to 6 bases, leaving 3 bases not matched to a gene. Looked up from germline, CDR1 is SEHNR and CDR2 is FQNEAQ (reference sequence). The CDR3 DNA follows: TGTGCCAGCAGCTTAGTCCCAGGGGGTCAGCCCCAGCATTTT. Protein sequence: CASSLVPGGQPQHF.

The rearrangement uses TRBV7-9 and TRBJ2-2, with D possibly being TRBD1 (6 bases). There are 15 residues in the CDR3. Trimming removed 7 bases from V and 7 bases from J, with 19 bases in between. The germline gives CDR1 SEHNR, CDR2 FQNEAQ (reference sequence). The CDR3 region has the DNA TGTGCCAGCATCCCAGGGGCTCCGGCCGTCGGGGAGCTGTTTTTT. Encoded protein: CASIPGAPAVGELFF.